The next 28 T cell receptor beta chains were all read from a single sample in a study of blood T cell repertoires in COVID-19. Using immunoSEQ multiplex PCR, the repertoire was profiled, and TCRdb retains in-frame clones only, with some absent. The sample holds 240,000 or so clones, approximately 83% seen once. The sample taken for sequencing was peripheral blood. Receptors were obtained from an elderly woman with acute or convalescent COVID-19.

V and J are TRBV12-3 or TRBV12-4 and TRBJ2-3; weak D call: TRBD1 (6 bases). V lost 5 bases and J 7 bases, leaving 10 bases between the germline ends. The CDR3 has 12 amino acids. The CDR3 nucleotides are TGTGCCAGCAGTCTCGACAGGTATACGCAGTATTTT. Protein: CASSLDRYTQYF.

This clone has more than one count but fewer than ten. Other DNA sequences from this sample encode an identical CDR3 as well. The chain carries TRBV7-3 and TRBJ2-7; possible D gene TRBD2, 6 bases. This CDR3 comprises 14 residues. Germline lookup yields CDR1 SGHTA and CDR2 FQGTGA. Trimming cost V 2 bases and J 1 base, with 9 bases left between them. The CDR3 is CASSLGGGSYEQYF. CDR3 bases: TGTGCCAGCAGCTTAGGTGGGGGGTCCTACGAGCAGTACTTC.

The gene calls are TRBV27 and TRBJ2-1; possible D gene TRBD1, 6 bases. V lost 6 bases and J 5 bases, leaving 8 bases between the germline ends. The CDR3 consists of 12 residues. The germline gives CDR1 MNHEY, CDR2 SMNVEV (reference sequence). The CDR3 sequence is CASRRTDNEQFF. In DNA form, the CDR3 reads TGTGCCAGCAGACGGACAGACAATGAGCAGTTCTTC.

This sequence joins TRBV4-1 and TRBJ1-1; 7 bases line up with TRBD1. This CDR3 is 17 amino acids long. Germline V CDR1 and CDR2: MGHRA, YSYEKL. V gave up 3 bases and J gave up 4 bases; unmatched junction bases: 14. The CDR3: CASSQDASQGTSTEAFF. The CDR3 DNA reads as TGCGCCAGCAGCCAGGACGCTTCACAGGGGACTAGCACTGAAGCTTTCTTT.

This sequence joins TRBV28 and TRBJ2-5, with D perhaps TRBD2 (6 bases). V shed 7 bases and J shed 5 bases, with 8 bases lying between them. The CDR3 is 11 residues long. From germline, CDR1 is MDHEN and CDR2 SYDVKM. The CDR3 coding sequence is TGTGCCAGCACCGGAGGGGAGACCCAGTACTTC. It is translated as CASTGGETQYF.

The chain combines TRBV28 with TRBJ1-1; 10 bases map to TRBD1. Germline V gene sequence: CDR1 MDHEN, CDR2 SYDVKM. Trimming cost V 8 bases and J 3 bases; bases outside gene matches: 9. The CDR3 contains 15 residues. As DNA, the CDR3 is TGTGCCAGCCAAAAGACAGGGGGCGCTTACACTGAAGCTTTCTTT. It codes for CASQKTGGAYTEAFF.

The gene calls are TRBV5-1 and TRBJ2-1, with 13 bases fitting TRBD2. Trimming cost V 4 bases and J 8 bases; bases outside gene matches: 9. Germline lookup yields CDR1 SGHRS and CDR2 YFSETQ. This CDR3 has 16 amino acids. The CDR3, as DNA: TGCGCCAGCAGCCCGACAGGGACTAGCGGGGTTGATGAGCAGTTCTTC. Residues: CASSPTGTSGVDEQFF.

This chain connects TRBV4-1 to TRBJ1-6, with TRBD1 matching over 8 bases. This CDR3 comprises 16 residues. CDR1 and CDR2 (germline): MGHRA, YSYEKL. The J segment lost 9 bases and the V segment lost 4 bases, leaving 11 bases of the junction unmatched. The CDR3 coding sequence is TGCGCCAGCAGCCTTAGGACAGGGACGCCTGGTTCACCCCTCCACTTT. The encoded protein is CASSLRTGTPGSPLHF.

The chain carries TRBV9 and TRBJ1-1; D unclear. The CDR3 loop spans 14 amino acids. Germline loops: CDR1 SGDLS, CDR2 YYNGEE. Trimming cost V 1 base and J 1 base, with 8 bases left between them. The CDR3 here is CASSVSNRNTEAFF. The CDR3 DNA reads as TGTGCCAGCAGCGTATCAAACAGGAACACTGAAGCTTTCTTT.

The rearrangement uses TRBV27 and TRBJ1-5; possibly TRBD1 for D (6 bases). The V end lost 0 bases, the J end lost 6 bases, and 15 bases lay between the germline ends. The CDR3 is made up of 16 amino acids. The germline CDR1 and CDR2 sequences are MNHEY and SMNVEV (reference sequence). CDR3 loop: CASSLSGRGMGQPQHF. CDR3 DNA: TGTGCCAGCAGTTTATCGGGCAGGGGAATGGGTCAGCCCCAGCATTTT.

The chain is built from TRBV7-6 and TRBJ1-1, with D possibly being TRBD1 (5 bases). The CDR3 sequence is 16 residues long. Germline V gives CDR1 SGHVS, CDR2 FNYEAQ. V lost 0 bases and J lost 1, with 12 bases in between. For the CDR3, the DNA is TGTGCCAGCAGCTTAGCGCGGCAGGGCTGGAACACTGAAGCTTTCTTT. It encodes CASSLARQGWNTEAFF.

CDR3 protein: CASSLGGQAFYNEQFF. The CDR3 coding sequence is TGTGCCAGCAGCCTAGGGGGACAGGCTTTCTACAATGAGCAGTTCTTC. This chain joins TRBV5-4 and TRBJ2-1; TRBD1 matches 8 bases. The germline CDR1 and CDR2 sequences are SGHNT and YYREEE (reference sequence). There are 16 residues in the CDR3. V lost 4 bases, J lost 3 bases, and 9 bases stayed unmatched.

This chain uses TRBV10-2 with TRBJ1-3; TRBD1 agrees at 9 bases. Per germline, CDR1 WSHSY and CDR2 SAAADI. Trimming at V came to 6 bases and at J to 2 bases, leaving 5 bases not matched to a gene. The CDR3 has 15 amino acids. The CDR3 reads CASRDTGGTGNTIYF. CDR3 DNA sequence: TGCGCCAGCAGAGACACAGGGGGCACTGGAAACACCATATATTTT.

V is TRBV15 and J is TRBJ1-5, with a weak D call TRBD1 (5 bases). V lost 0 bases to trimming and J lost 7 bases, with 13 bases between them. The germline V gene encodes CDR1 LNHNV and CDR2 YYDKDF (reference sequence). The CDR3 extends over 15 amino acids. For the CDR3, the DNA is TGTGCCACCAGCAGAGATATTTGGGGGGGGCAGCCCCAGCATTTT. Protein product: CATSRDIWGGQPQHF.

The chain uses TRBV7-8 and TRBJ2-3; 7 bases line up with TRBD1. CDR3 length: 16 amino acids. The junction had 8 bases not matched to a gene; V was cut back by 5 bases and J by 0 bases. Germline assignment: CDR1 SGHVS and CDR2 FQNEAQ. CDR3 sequence reads: CASSTKTGRSTDTQYF. Written as DNA, the CDR3 is TGTGCCAGCAGCACAAAGACAGGGCGAAGCACAGATACGCAGTATTTT. Using reference TRBV7-8 and TRBJ2-3 for the parts outside the CDR3, the full variable domain is GAGVSQSPRYKVAKRGQDVALRCDPISGHVSLFWYQQALGQGPEFLTYFQNEAQLDKSGLPSDRFFAERPEGSVSTLKIQRTQQEDSAVYLCASSTKTGRSTDTQYFGPGTRLTVL.

The CDR3 reads CASSLEGSNTEAFF. Written as DNA, the CDR3 is TGTGCCAGCAGCTTAGAGGGGTCGAACACTGAAGCTTTCTTT. This chain connects TRBV11-1 to TRBJ1-1; D is possibly TRBD1 (5 bases). Germline CDR1 is SGHAT and CDR2 is FQDESV (reference sequence). V lost 1 base, J lost 1 base, and 7 bases lay in between. The CDR3 extends over 14 amino acids.

This rearrangement joins TRBV19 to TRBJ1-5, with D hard to call. V lost 3 bases, J lost 7 bases, and 10 bases lay in between. CDR1 and CDR2 (germline): LNHDA, SQIVND (reference sequence). This CDR3 spans 13 amino acids. CDR3 in amino acids: CASSIGEGQPQHF. CDR3 nucleotides: TGTGCCAGTAGTATCGGAGAGGGCCAGCCCCAGCATTTT.

The chain has TRBV11-2 and TRBJ1-6; 7 nucleotides match TRBD1. The length of the CDR3 is 13 residues. The V and J ends lost 5 bases and 7 bases, in that order; junction bases with no gene match: 2. Germline CDR1 reads SGHAT; CDR2 reads FQNNGV. CDR3 region: CASSIQGNSPLHF. The CDR3 bases are TGTGCCAGCAGCATACAGGGGAATTCACCCCTCCACTTT.

V and J are TRBV19 and TRBJ1-6; D ambiguous. V was shortened by 4 bases and J by 5 bases, with 12 bases between the two germline ends. Germline V lookup: CDR1 LNHDA, CDR2 SQIVND (reference sequence). CDR3 length: 15 residues. The CDR3: CASSKAAANNSPLHF. In DNA, the CDR3 is TGTGCCAGTAGTAAGGCGGCAGCCAATAATTCACCCCTCCACTTT.

This clone showed up just a few times. The CDR3 loop reads CATKPTGTDNEKLFF. Written as DNA, the CDR3 is TGTGCCACAAAACCAACCGGGACAGATAATGAAAAACTGTTTTTT. The chain uses TRBV19 and TRBJ1-4, with TRBD1 identical over 7 bases. The CDR3 covers 15 residues. V trimming: 10 bases; J trimming: 4 bases; junction bases outside the gene matches: 12. Germline V gene sequence: CDR1 LNHDA, CDR2 SQIVND (reference sequence).

The V gene is TRBV11-3, the J gene TRBJ2-2, with D uncertain. The CDR3 has 13 residues. Germline V gives CDR1 SGHNT, CDR2 YENEEA. Trimming shortened V by 5 bases and J by 0 bases, and 4 bases separated the two germline ends. CDR3 nucleotide sequence: TGTGCCAGCAGCCCGTCGAACACCGGGGAGCTGTTTTTT. The encoded protein is CASSPSNTGELFF.

The chain employs TRBV5-4 and TRBJ2-7; tentative D call: TRBD1 (6 bases). The CDR3 is 13 amino acids. Trimming stripped 2 bases from V and 6 bases from J, with 12 bases between. Germline-derived CDR1 and CDR2 are SGHNT and YYREEE (reference sequence). The CDR3 coding sequence is TGTGCCAGCAGCTTACAGGGCCTCTCCGAGCAGTACTTC. Translated, it gives CASSLQGLSEQYF.

Only a few counts were recorded for this clone. This chain joins TRBV14 and TRBJ2-3; D is unclear. Germline CDR1 is SGHDN and CDR2 is FVKESK. The V and J ends lost 2 bases and 0 bases respectively, with 18 bases between them. The CDR3 loop spans 18 amino acids. CDR3 DNA sequence: TGTGCCAGCAGCCAACGAACCTTCGACACCTCTAGCACAGATACGCAGTATTTT. Encoded protein: CASSQRTFDTSSTDTQYF.

The V and J genes are TRBV7-6 and TRBJ2-7; possible D gene TRBD1, 6 bases. V dropped 10 bases and J dropped 4 bases, with 11 bases sitting between them. The CDR3 is 11 amino acids. Germline lookup yields CDR1 SGHVS and CDR2 FNYEAQ. The CDR3 coding sequence is TGTGCCACCGGGACACAGTACGAGCAGTACTTC. Residues: CATGTQYEQYF.

This clone has a single count. CDR3 DNA sequence: TGCAGCGTTGAACAACCGGGACAGGGGCGAGAGACCCAGTACTTC. Its translation: CSVEQPGQGRETQYF. V is TRBV29-1 and J is TRBJ2-5, with 10 bases fitting TRBD1. J gave up 4 bases and V 2 bases, and 7 bases lay outside the gene matches. The length of the CDR3 is 15 residues. The germline V gene has CDR1 SQVTM and CDR2 ANQGSEA.

This chain links TRBV7-8 with TRBJ2-5, with 7 bases identical to TRBD1. The CDR3 has 16 residues. The V and J ends lost 5 bases and 3 bases, in that order; junction bases with no gene match: 12. From germline, CDR1 is SGHVS and CDR2 FQNEAQ. The CDR3 bases are TGTGCCAGCAGCAAAGGGGGCGTGGGCCTCAAAGAGACCCAGTACTTC. This encodes CASSKGGVGLKETQYF.

This rearrangement joins TRBV7-2 to TRBJ1-3; tentative D call: TRBD1 (5 bases). The CDR3 is 15 amino acids. The germline V and J ends were trimmed by 2 bases and 0 bases, with 8 bases remaining between them. From germline, CDR1 is SGHTA and CDR2 FQGNSA. In DNA, the CDR3 is TGTGCCAGCAGCTTAAGGGGATCCTCTGGAAACACCATATATTTT. Protein: CASSLRGSSGNTIYF.

CDR3 in amino acids: CASSYGLFTGELFF. As DNA, the CDR3 is TGTGCCAGCAGTTATGGGCTATTCACCGGGGAGCTGTTTTTT. The chain is built from TRBV6-5 and TRBJ2-2, with D hard to call. This CDR3 has 14 residues. Looked up from germline, CDR1 is MNHEY and CDR2 is SVGAGI. Trimming pared 3 bases from V and 4 bases from J, leaving 9 bases between.